This entry is about one T cell receptor beta chain. The specificity of this receptor is unknown. Base quality data are lacking; no much larger clone is found one base away. TCR beta repertoires were profiled from peripheral blood of 13 young patients with multiple sclerosis to demonstrate the VDJtools post-analysis software. The multiple sclerosis patients were children and adolescents between about 6 and 16 years of age. The library relied on PCR. Data came from an Illumina HiSeq 2500. To reduce PCR and sequencing biases, unique molecular identifiers were incorporated into the TCR beta cDNA libraries. Some 500,000 cDNA molecules were obtained for every 1 to 10 million input T cells, so each molecule roughly corresponded to one T cell. The patient libraries were prepared and sequenced with the same protocol used for the earlier healthy control dataset. Samples belonging to the same batch were prepared together, multiplexed and sequenced on a shared HiSeq lane. For the original study's pipeline: MIGEC was used to process the raw barcoded reads, and molecular identifier groups with only a single read were discarded before consensus assembly and CDR3 extraction. VDJtools was used for post-analysis of the clonotype tables, with diversity normalized by down-sampling every dataset to the smallest sample size. In repertoire overlap clustering, CDR3 amino acid sequences, but not nucleotide sequences, were matched to correct batch-related cross-sample contamination. TCRdb itself trimmed the public reads at Q25 with fastp, ran MiXCR and retained productive beta chains. Each record represents a unique CDR3 protein, reported with the most common genes and DNA among its rows. TCRdb, rather than the study authors, made the V and J calls. The sample table lists around 400,000 distinct CDR3 sequences, 39% of them with a count of one. The ten largest clones capture 7.6% of the sample.

The data were taken from a study of post-analysis software for immune sequencing data (dated by TCRdb to 2013 to 2016). At the level of the whole study: Recorded disease courses included relapsing-remitting, secondary progressive and progressive-relapsing multiple sclerosis, with some patients lacking subtype annotation. A subset of samples was prepared in parallel using single-end sample barcoding, then pooled and co-amplified after Illumina adapter ligation. The patient repertoires were set against about 12 previously published healthy control repertoires from donors whose ages ranged from roughly 6 to 27 years. Overall study results and their limits: The control group was slightly older than the multiple sclerosis patient group. Direct clustering with F measure revealed strong co-clustering of samples prepared in the same batch, which led to a batch-effect correction. Normalized Chao1 diversity was significantly lower in multiple sclerosis patients than controls, suggesting substantial peripheral T-cell clonal expansion.

Sequenced: blood. The receptor's source is a girl aged 2 to 10 with multiple sclerosis.

The DNA is TGCGCCAGCAGCTCGGGCAAGGGTCTGGACACTGAAGCTTTCTTT. Its amino acids are CASSSGKGLDTEAFF. This chain joins TRBV5-1 to TRBJ1-1, with no confident D gene call. CDR1 and CDR2 (SGHRS, YFSETQ) derive from the germline V gene. The trim is 3 bases for V and 3 bases for J, with a gap of 15 bases between the germline ends. From its cysteine to its phenylalanine, the CDR3 spans 15 amino acids. The read is trimmed to its CDR3 DNA, 45 bases read in frame from base 1.